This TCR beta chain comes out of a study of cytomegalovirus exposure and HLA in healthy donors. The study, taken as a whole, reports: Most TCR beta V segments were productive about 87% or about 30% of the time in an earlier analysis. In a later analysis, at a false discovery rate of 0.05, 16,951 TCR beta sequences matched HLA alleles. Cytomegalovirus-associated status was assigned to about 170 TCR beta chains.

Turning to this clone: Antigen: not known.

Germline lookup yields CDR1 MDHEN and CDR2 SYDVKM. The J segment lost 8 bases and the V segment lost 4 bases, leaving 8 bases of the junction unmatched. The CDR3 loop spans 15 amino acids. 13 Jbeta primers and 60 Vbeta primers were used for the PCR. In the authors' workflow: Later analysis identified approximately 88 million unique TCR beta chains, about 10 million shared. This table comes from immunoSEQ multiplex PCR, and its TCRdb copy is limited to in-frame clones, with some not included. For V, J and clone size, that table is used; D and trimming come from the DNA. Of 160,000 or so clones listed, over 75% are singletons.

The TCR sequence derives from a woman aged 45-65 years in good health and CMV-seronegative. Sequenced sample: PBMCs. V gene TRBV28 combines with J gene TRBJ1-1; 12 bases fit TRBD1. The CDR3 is CASSSGGTGGGEAFF. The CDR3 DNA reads TGTGCCAGCAGTTCGGGGGGGACAGGGGGCGGGGAAGCTTTCTTT.